The T cell receptor (beta chain) described here comes from a study of T cells after yellow fever vaccination. To note about this clonotype: The antigen is undetermined.

Trimming left V 4 bases short and J 9 bases short, with 11 bases between. The CDR3 is 12 residues long. Looked up from germline, CDR1 is SGDLS and CDR2 is YYNGEE. TCRdb reanalysed the 5' RACE reads using MiXCR and keeps one entry per CDR3 protein. The data contain approximately 580,000 distinct CDR3 sequences, around a sixth of them singletons. Whole-study results and caveats: Weaker in magnitude, the secondary response showed a faster peak on day 5 versus 15.

The J gene is TRBJ1-5, the V gene TRBV9, with D possibly TRBD1 on 5 matching bases. The input for sequencing was PBMCs, taken 5 days after the first yellow fever vaccination. The receptor's source is a man aged 18 to 29 who received the YFV17D yellow fever vaccine. CDR3 loop: CASSPGRGPQHF. In DNA, the CDR3 is TGTGCCAGCAGCCCCGGGAGGGGGCCCCAGCATTTT.